This entry lists 30 T cell receptor beta chains sequenced from one sample in a study of blood T cell repertoires in COVID-19. Assay: immunoSEQ multiplex PCR; the TCRdb copy retains only in-frame clones and omits some. The table includes around 300,000 clones, roughly 90% detected once. The sample taken for sequencing was peripheral blood. Receptors originate from a woman between 45 and 65 years old with active or convalescent COVID-19.

The J gene is TRBJ1-4, the V gene TRBV7-2; D is unresolved. V lost 6 bases and J lost 0, with 8 bases in between. The CDR3 is made up of 14 amino acids. The germline CDR1 and CDR2 sequences are SGHTA and FQGNSA. CDR3 in amino acids: CASSFFATNEKLFF. CDR3 nucleotides: TGTGCCAGCAGTTTCTTTGCAACTAATGAAAAACTGTTTTTT.

The CDR3 protein is CASSPVERGGIYEQYF. CDR3 bases: TGTGCCAGCAGCCCTGTGGAGCGGGGGGGCATCTACGAGCAGTACTTC. The V gene is TRBV4-2, the J gene TRBJ2-7; 10 nucleotides line up with TRBD2. The CDR3 has 16 amino acids. Trimming took 4 bases from V and 3 from J; bases not matched to a gene: 9. Germline V lookup: CDR1 LGHNA, CDR2 YNFKEQ.

The rearrangement uses TRBV7-9 and TRBJ2-2, with TRBD1 identical over 8 bases. The CDR3 consists of 17 residues. Germline CDR1 is SEHNR and CDR2 is FQNEAQ (reference sequence). After removal of 1 base from V and 8 bases from J, the junction contained 12 bases not matched to a gene. The CDR3 DNA reads TGTGCCAGCAGCTTAGTTAGCGGACAGGGCCCCCGTGGGGAGCTGTTTTTT. As protein: CASSLVSGQGPRGELFF.

The CDR3 DNA is TGTGCCAGCAGCTTTGCGCAGAACACTGAAGCTTTCTTT. Amino acids: CASSFAQNTEAFF. The rearrangement joins TRBV9 to TRBJ1-1; D unresolved. This CDR3 contains 13 residues. V lost 4 bases and J 1 base, leaving 8 bases between the germline ends. Per germline, CDR1 SGDLS and CDR2 YYNGEE.

Of note for this clone: Different DNA sequences within this sample yield the same CDR3. The gene calls are TRBV4-1 and TRBJ1-2; D is perhaps TRBD1 (6 bases). The germline gives CDR1 MGHRA, CDR2 YSYEKL. V was trimmed by 1 base and J by 4 bases, leaving 7 bases between them. This CDR3 region has 13 residues. As DNA, the CDR3 is TGCGCCAGCAGCCAAGGAGGGGGCTATGGCTACACCTTC. Its protein product is CASSQGGGYGYTF.

This clone was seen at least ten times. Germline is not matched at one junction end, which may reflect a read error. The rearrangement uses TRBV3-1 (or the pseudogene TRBV3-2) and TRBJ1-2; D ambiguous. This CDR3 has 13 amino acids. In germline, CDR1 is LGHDT, CDR2 YNNKEL (reference sequence). The CDR3 is CASSQRLLLSRYF. The CDR3 DNA sequence: TGTGCCAGCAGCCAACGCCTGCTTCTGTCTCGGTACTTC.

CDR3 in amino acids: CASSSLEREAGETQYF. The DNA for the CDR3 is TGCGCCAGCAGCTCTCTAGAGCGGGAGGCGGGGGAGACCCAGTACTTC. The chain carries TRBV5-1 and TRBJ2-5; 9 nucleotides line up with TRBD2. V shed 3 bases, J shed 5 bases, and the junction held 11 bases outside the gene matches. CDR3 length: 16 amino acids. Germline V gives CDR1 SGHRS, CDR2 YFSETQ. The whole variable domain, filled in from reference TRBV5-1 and TRBJ2-5, reads KAGVTQTPRYLIKTRGQQVTLSCSPISGHRSVSWYQQTPGQGLQFLFEYFSETQRNKGNFPGRFSGRQFSNSRSEMNVSTLELGDSALYLCASSSLEREAGETQYFGPGTRLLVL.

This clone was seen once. The chain joins TRBV19 to TRBJ1-1, with 10 nucleotides matching TRBD1. Per germline, CDR1 LNHDA and CDR2 SQIVND (reference sequence). The J segment lost 6 bases and the V segment lost 1 base, leaving 5 bases of the junction unmatched. The CDR3 has 15 residues. CDR3 protein: CASSIGGQGRPEAFF. The CDR3, as DNA: TGTGCCAGTAGTATAGGGGGACAGGGGAGGCCTGAAGCTTTCTTT.

The chain carries TRBV18 and TRBJ1-5; D possibly corresponds to TRBD1 (6 bases). This CDR3 region has 15 residues. V lost 0 bases to trimming and J lost 2 bases, with 8 bases between them. Germline CDR1 reads KGHSH; CDR2 reads LQKENI. CDR3 nucleotide sequence: TGTGCCAGCTCACCACCCAGGGGAGGCAATCAGCCCCAGCATTTT. Protein: CASSPPRGGNQPQHF.

J is TRBJ2-3 and V is TRBV20-1, with TRBD2 as a possible D gene (6 bases). Trimming took off 5 bases at V and 7 bases at J, with 10 bases between the two ends. The CDR3 runs to 11 residues. Germline CDR1 and CDR2: DFQATT and SNEGSKA (reference sequence). The CDR3 reads CSARGNNTQYF. Written as DNA, the CDR3 is TGCAGTGCTCGCGGGAATAATACGCAGTATTTT.

This chain joins TRBV6-6 and TRBJ1-2, with a possible D match to TRBD1 (6 bases). The germline CDR1 and CDR2 sequences are MNHNY and SVGAGI (reference sequence). The V end was cut by 2 bases, the J end by 3 bases, with 10 bases between. The CDR3 is 14 amino acids. Here the CDR3 DNA reads TGTGCCAGCAGTTACGACCGGACAGACTATGGCTACACCTTC. Protein: CASSYDRTDYGYTF.

The CDR3 nucleotides are TGTGCCAGCAGCTTAGGGGCAGGGCGGCACACTGAAGCTTTCTTT. Translation: CASSLGAGRHTEAFF. This chain links TRBV11-2 with TRBJ1-1; D is possibly TRBD1 (5 bases). The CDR3 extends over 15 amino acids. V was clipped by 1 base and J by 3 bases, with 12 bases between them. Germline values: CDR1 SGHAT, CDR2 FQNNGV.

CDR3 coding DNA: TGTGCCTGGAGTGTAGGTAGCGGGGATTACGAGCAGTACTTC. Encoded protein: CAWSVGSGDYEQYF. The rearrangement uses TRBV30 and TRBJ2-7; 8 bases line up with TRBD2. Germline CDR1 GTSNPN, CDR2 SVGIG (reference sequence). Germline trimming cut 0 bases from V and 4 bases from J; bases unmatched to any gene: 5. The CDR3 sequence is 14 residues long.

The chain joins TRBV7-2 to TRBJ2-1, with a tentative D call TRBD2 (7 bases). The germline V gene has CDR1 SGHTA and CDR2 FQGNSA. V was trimmed by 2 bases and J by 6 bases, leaving 14 bases between them. This CDR3 spans 15 amino acids. The CDR3 sequence: CASSLSHRGGNEQFF. CDR3 DNA sequence: TGTGCCAGCAGCTTAAGCCATAGGGGGGGCAATGAGCAGTTCTTC.

This chain links TRBV6-5 with TRBJ2-3; 12 bases line up with TRBD2. The J segment lost 1 base and the V segment lost 4 bases, leaving 3 bases of the junction unmatched. Germline lookup yields CDR1 MNHEY and CDR2 SVGAGI. The CDR3 contains 16 residues. CDR3 amino acids: CASSSRTSGGTDTQYF. As DNA, the CDR3 is TGTGCCAGCAGTTCCCGGACTAGCGGGGGCACAGATACGCAGTATTTT.

The genes are TRBV5-1 and TRBJ2-6; 12 bases fit TRBD1. Germline V gene sequence: CDR1 SGHRS, CDR2 YFSETQ. V shed 1 base and J 2 bases; nucleotides not matched to a gene: 4. The CDR3 is 18 residues long. CDR3 sequence (DNA): TGCGCCAGCAGCTTGACCGGGACAGGGGGCACTGGGGCCAACGTCCTGACTTTC. It codes for CASSLTGTGGTGANVLTF.

The rearrangement links TRBV21-1 to TRBJ1-2; the D segment call TRBD1 is taken from the table without a DNA check. TRBV21-1 is designated a pseudogene. The CDR3 has 16 residues. This CDR3 reads CASSESTGAGSYGYTF. The CDR3 DNA reads as TGTGCCAGCAGCGAATCTACAGGGGCCGGATCCTATGGCTACACCTTC.

This chain joins TRBV24-1 and TRBJ2-3; 8 bases fit TRBD2. V was pared by 3 bases and J by 3 bases, with 4 bases of the junction left unmatched. The CDR3 sequence is 15 residues long. Germline CDR1 and CDR2: KGHDR and SFDVKD. As DNA, the CDR3 is TGTGCCACCAGTGATCCCCTAGCGGGTACAGATACGCAGTATTTT. Its protein is CATSDPLAGTDTQYF.

The rearrangement links TRBV11-2 to TRBJ1-2, with 7 positions matching TRBD1. This CDR3 spans 17 amino acids. CDR1 is SGHAT and CDR2 is FQNNGV in the germline V gene. With V trimmed by 2 bases and J by 1 base, 10 bases remained unmatched. The CDR3 bases are TGTGCCAGCAGCTTAAGCCCTTCGGGACAGCTTAACTATGGCTACACCTTC. Translation: CASSLSPSGQLNYGYTF. Together with reference TRBV11-2 and TRBJ1-2, the CDR3 gives the full variable domain: EAGVAQSPRYKIIEKRQSVAFWCNPISGHATLYWYQQILGQGPKLLIQFQNNGVVDDSQLPKDRFSAERLKGVDSTLKIQPAKLEDSAVYLCASSLSPSGQLNYGYTFGSGTRLTVV.

The chain uses TRBV30 and TRBJ1-4; the D is unclear. CDR1 and CDR2 (germline): GTSNPN, SVGIG (reference sequence). This CDR3 contains 12 residues. V lost 2 bases, J lost 8 bases, and 9 bases lay in between. The DNA of the CDR3 is TGTGCCTGGAGTCTGGGCGGGGAAAAACTGTTTTTT. This codes for CAWSLGGEKLFF.

The V gene is TRBV27, the J gene TRBJ2-1; 13 bases are shared with TRBD2. The CDR3 is 17 amino acids. Germline CDR1 is MNHEY and CDR2 is SMNVEV (reference sequence). J gave up 9 bases and V 6 bases, and 14 bases lay outside the gene matches. The CDR3 DNA is TGTGCCAGCAGCTTTACTAGCGGGAGGGCCTCGGCCCGTGAGCAGTTCTTC. This translates into CASSFTSGRASAREQFF.

This clone was picked up one time. V gene TRBV5-1 combines with J gene TRBJ2-2, with TRBD1 identical over 8 bases. CDR1 and CDR2 (germline): SGHRS, YFSETQ. The ends lost 4 bases at V and 2 bases at J; junction bases unmatched: 4. The CDR3 consists of 15 residues. CDR3 loop: CASSAGGPNTGELFF. The CDR3 DNA is TGCGCCAGCAGCGCAGGGGGCCCTAACACCGGGGAGCTGTTTTTT.

V usage is TRBV4-3 and J usage is TRBJ1-6; 10 bases align to TRBD1. The CDR3 covers 15 residues. The germline gives CDR1 LGHNA, CDR2 YSLEER. Germline trimming cut 1 base from V and 8 bases from J; bases unmatched to any gene: 2. DNA of the CDR3: TGCGCCAGCAGCCAAGCCGGACAGGGGGATTCACCCCTCCACTTT. It codes for CASSQAGQGDSPLHF.

This clone was detected only a few times. The chain has TRBV9 and TRBJ2-7; D might be TRBD1 (5 bases). This CDR3 comprises 14 residues. Germline CDR1 is SGDLS and CDR2 is YYNGEE. V dropped 0 bases and J dropped 7 bases, with 14 bases sitting between them. For the CDR3, the DNA is TGTGCCAGCAGCGTAGAAGGGGCAGGGCGGGAGCAGTACTTC. This encodes CASSVEGAGREQYF. The whole variable domain, remainder taken from reference TRBV9 and TRBJ2-7, is DSGVTQTPKHLITATGQRVTLRCSPRSGDLSVYWYQQSLDQGLQFLIQYYNGEERAKGNILERFSAQQFPDLHSELNLSSLELGDSALYFCASSVEGAGREQYFGPGTRLTVT.

This CDR3 reads CASRIRDRALYGYTF. The CDR3 DNA follows: TGTGCCAGCAGGATCCGGGACAGAGCCCTATATGGCTACACCTTC. The chain couples TRBV6-5 to TRBJ1-2; 7 nucleotides match TRBD1. The V gene end was trimmed by 6 bases and the J gene end by 5 bases; junction bases not matched to a gene: 12. Germline V gene lookup returns CDR1 MNHEY and CDR2 SVGAGI. The CDR3 totals 15 residues.

This chain connects TRBV7-6 to TRBJ2-2; D might be TRBD2 (6 bases). The V gene's germline CDR1 is SGHVS and CDR2 FNYEAQ. The V end was cut by 0 bases, the J end by 2 bases, with 10 bases between. The CDR3 contains 16 residues. This CDR3 is CASSLAIGLNTGELFF. The CDR3 DNA reads as TGTGCCAGCAGCTTAGCGATCGGACTAAACACCGGGGAGCTGTTTTTT. The complete variable domain, with remaining parts taken from reference TRBV7-6 and TRBJ2-2, reads GAGVSQSPRYKVTKRGQDVALRCDPISGHVSLYWYRQALGQGPEFLTYFNYEAQQDKSGLPNDRFSAERPEGSISTLTIQRTEQRDSAMYRCASSLAIGLNTGELFFGEGSRLTVL.

The gene calls are TRBV6-2 or TRBV6-3 and TRBJ2-1; 7 bases match TRBD1. Germline lookup yields CDR1 MNHEY and CDR2 SVGEGT. There are 18 residues in the CDR3. The V gene end was trimmed by 6 bases and the J gene end by 4 bases; junction bases not matched to a gene: 18. The CDR3 DNA sequence: TGTGCCAGCAGCACAACCGGGTGGGACAGTCGATTTTACAATGAGCAGTTCTTC. Amino acid sequence: CASSTTGWDSRFYNEQFF.

In this sample, this clone turned up once. The chain recombines TRBV7-3 with TRBJ2-5; 10 bases fit TRBD2. The CDR3 is 15 amino acids. The V segment lost 2 bases and the J segment 4 bases; nucleotides outside the gene matches: 4. The germline CDR1 and CDR2 sequences are SGHTA and FQGTGA. In DNA form, the CDR3 reads TGTGCCAGCAGCTTAGGGTCTAGCGGGAGAGAGACCCAGTACTTC. It codes for CASSLGSSGRETQYF.

The chain employs TRBV11-3 and TRBJ1-1; D unresolved. The CDR3 is 13 amino acids. V dropped 2 bases and J dropped 6 bases, with 10 bases sitting between them. The V gene's germline CDR1 is SGHNT and CDR2 YENEEA. CDR3 bases: TGTGCCAGCAGCTTAAGGGAGGGCGCTGAAGCTTTCTTT. It is translated as CASSLREGAEAFF.

The J gene is TRBJ2-7, the V gene TRBV24-1, with a possible D match to TRBD1 (6 bases). CDR3 length: 14 amino acids. Germline V gene data show CDR1 as KGHDR and CDR2 as SFDVKD. Deletions cut 5 bases from V and 3 bases from J, with 13 bases between. CDR3 bases: TGTGCCACCAGTGGATCCGAGACAGGCTACGAGCAGTACTTC. It encodes CATSGSETGYEQYF.